The next 28 T cell receptor beta chains were all read from a single sample in a study of cytomegalovirus exposure and HLA in healthy donors. Primers: 60 Vbeta forward and 13 Jbeta reverse. The data were produced by immunoSEQ multiplex PCR, yet TCRdb's version contains in-frame clones alone and is incomplete. This repertoire shows around 150,000 clones, 75% to 90% found once; its top ten account for about 3.8%. Material: PBMCs. The receptor set was obtained from a man in his fifties in good health and CMV-seropositive.

The J gene is TRBJ2-1, the V gene TRBV6-1; D might be TRBD1 (5 bases). V lost 2 bases and J 7 bases, leaving 12 bases between the germline ends. Germline V gene sequence: CDR1 MNHNS, CDR2 SASEGT. The CDR3 runs 14 residues. For the CDR3, the DNA is TGTGCCAGCAGTGAAAGTGCAGGGCAAAATGAGCAGTTCTTC. Translating gives CASSESAGQNEQFF.

The count of this clone is one. The chain carries TRBV19 and TRBJ2-5; 11 positions match TRBD1. CDR1 and CDR2 (germline): LNHDA, SQIVND (reference sequence). V gave up 6 bases and J gave up 4 bases; unmatched junction bases: 7. The CDR3 covers 15 residues. DNA for the CDR3: TGTGCCAGTAGCCCGGGGGACAGGGGGAGAGAGACCCAGTACTTC. Its translation: CASSPGDRGRETQYF.

The chain has TRBV5-1 and TRBJ2-7; 12 positions match TRBD2. Germline V gene lookup returns CDR1 SGHRS and CDR2 YFSETQ. The CDR3 totals 15 residues. V gave up 0 bases and J gave up 2 bases; unmatched junction bases: 0. This CDR3 is CASSLGTSGAYEQYF. DNA for the CDR3: TGCGCCAGCAGCTTGGGGACTAGCGGGGCCTACGAGCAGTACTTC. The full variable domain, in which reference TRBV5-1 and TRBJ2-7 provide the parts outside the CDR3, is KAGVTQTPRYLIKTRGQQVTLSCSPISGHRSVSWYQQTPGQGLQFLFEYFSETQRNKGNFPGRFSGRQFSNSRSEMNVSTLELGDSALYLCASSLGTSGAYEQYFGPGTRLTVT.

The CDR3 protein is CASCNRVNEKLFF. The DNA for the CDR3 is TGTGCCAGCTGTAACAGAGTAAATGAAAAACTGTTTTTT. The V call is TRBV6-5, the J call TRBJ1-4; no definite D call. Looked up from germline, CDR1 is MNHEY and CDR2 is SVGAGI. The CDR3 loop spans 13 amino acids. The V gene lost 8 bases and the J gene lost 5 bases, with 12 bases spanning the gap.

J is TRBJ2-3 and V is TRBV10-1; 8 bases are a match to TRBD1. V lost 2 bases and J lost 1; bases outside the gene matches: 11. Germline V gene sequence: CDR1 WNHNN, CDR2 SYGVQD (reference sequence). The CDR3 runs to 18 residues. The CDR3 DNA reads TGCGCCAGCAGTGAGACCCCAGAACCGGGACAGGGCACAGATACGCAGTATTTT. This translates into CASSETPEPGQGTDTQYF.

V and J are TRBV28 and TRBJ2-7, with D unclear. This CDR3 has 13 amino acids. CDR1 is MDHEN, CDR2 SYDVKM, per germline. V lost 4 bases and J lost 12, with 19 bases in between. As DNA, the CDR3 is TGTGCCAGCAGTTCCCTTTATTTTGAGGATCCGTACTTC. This gives the protein CASSSLYFEDPYF.

This chain links TRBV19 with TRBJ2-1; D is perhaps TRBD1 (5 bases). V dropped 4 bases and J dropped 1 base, with 11 bases sitting between them. Per the germline V gene, CDR1 is LNHDA and CDR2 is SQIVND (reference sequence). This CDR3 has 15 amino acids. CDR3 in DNA: TGTGCCAGTAGTACGGACACCGCTTCCTACAATGAGCAGTTCTTC. This gives the protein CASSTDTASYNEQFF.

The chain recombines TRBV7-9 with TRBJ2-7, with 9 bases matching TRBD1. CDR3 length equals 14 residues. V lost 3 bases and J lost 4; bases outside the gene matches: 4. Germline V gene sequence: CDR1 SEHNR, CDR2 FQNEAQ (reference sequence). In DNA, the CDR3 is TGTGCCAGCAGCTTCTGGGACAGGGCTTACGAGCAGTACTTC. Translating gives CASSFWDRAYEQYF. Using reference TRBV7-9 and TRBJ2-7 for the parts outside the CDR3, the full variable domain is DTGVSQNPRHKITKRGQNVTFRCDPISEHNRLYWYRQTLGQGPEFLTYFQNEAQLEKSRLLSDRFSAERPKGSFSTLEIQRTEQGDSAMYLCASSFWDRAYEQYFGPGTRLTVT.

The chain employs TRBV29-1 and TRBJ2-5, with 8 positions matching TRBD1. With V trimmed by 6 bases and J by 1 base, 10 bases remained unmatched. Per the germline V gene, CDR1 is SQVTM and CDR2 is ANQGSEA. This CDR3 is 15 amino acids long. CDR3 residues: CSVTRGRGVQETQYF. The CDR3 nucleotides are TGCAGCGTAACCAGGGGGCGGGGCGTCCAAGAGACCCAGTACTTC.

The V call is TRBV5-1, the J call TRBJ1-2, with D unclear. V was clipped by 0 bases and J by 8 bases, with 17 bases between them. The germline gives CDR1 SGHRS, CDR2 YFSETQ. The CDR3 runs 15 residues. CDR3: CASSLGGPGGEGYTF. As DNA, the CDR3 is TGCGCCAGCAGCTTGGGAGGACCGGGCGGGGAAGGCTACACCTTC. The complete variable domain, with remaining parts taken from reference TRBV5-1 and TRBJ1-2, reads KAGVTQTPRYLIKTRGQQVTLSCSPISGHRSVSWYQQTPGQGLQFLFEYFSETQRNKGNFPGRFSGRQFSNSRSEMNVSTLELGDSALYLCASSLGGPGGEGYTFGSGTRLTVV.

About this clone: Distinct nucleotide sequences in the sample also encode this CDR3. The gene calls are TRBV27 and TRBJ2-2; 11 bases fit TRBD2. This CDR3 has 16 residues. The germline V gene has CDR1 MNHEY and CDR2 SMNVEV (reference sequence). Trimming removed 5 bases from V and 4 bases from J; junction bases left unmatched: 6. The CDR3 DNA is TGTGCCAGCAGTCGTAGACTAGCGGGGCTCACCGGGGAGCTGTTTTTT. It is translated as CASSRRLAGLTGELFF.

This chain connects TRBV7-9 to TRBJ2-3, with D possibly being TRBD1 (5 bases). The germline V gene encodes CDR1 SEHNR and CDR2 FQNEAQ (reference sequence). Trimming removed 5 bases from V and 4 bases from J, with 13 bases in between. The CDR3 spans 14 residues. CDR3 sequence reads: CASSPQGLPDTQYF. The CDR3 nucleotides are TGTGCCAGCAGCCCCCAGGGTCTCCCAGATACGCAGTATTTT. Combining the CDR3 with reference TRBV7-9 and TRBJ2-3 gives the whole variable domain DTGVSQNPRHKITKRGQNVTFRCDPISEHNRLYWYRQTLGQGPEFLTYFQNEAQLEKSRLLSDRFSAERPKGSFSTLEIQRTEQGDSAMYLCASSPQGLPDTQYFGPGTRLTVL.

In this sample, this clone turned up a few times. This chain connects TRBV19 to TRBJ1-2; D gene unclear. The length of the CDR3 is 14 residues. CDR1 and CDR2 from the germline V gene are LNHDA and SQIVND (reference sequence). The V gene lost 5 bases and the J gene lost 3 bases, with 13 bases spanning the gap. The CDR3 sequence: CASSVPRQHYGYTF. DNA of the CDR3: TGTGCCAGTAGTGTCCCAAGACAACACTATGGCTACACCTTC.

The chain is built from TRBV27 and TRBJ2-5; D remains unclear. The CDR3 runs 13 residues. Germline V CDR1 and CDR2: MNHEY, SMNVEV (reference sequence). The V and J ends lost 0 bases and 2 bases respectively, with 4 bases between them. The CDR3 DNA reads TGTGCCAGCAGTTTATCCGTACAAGAGACCCAGTACTTC. It codes for CASSLSVQETQYF.

The chain couples TRBV2 to TRBJ2-3, with D maybe TRBD2 (5 bases). Germline V CDR1 and CDR2: SNHLY, FYNNEI. V lost 6 bases and J 3 bases, leaving 7 bases between the germline ends. This CDR3 contains 12 residues. The CDR3 protein is CASRLATDTQYF. The CDR3 nucleotides are TGTGCCAGCAGGCTAGCAACAGATACGCAGTATTTT.

The count of this clone is one. The gene calls are TRBV30 and TRBJ2-1; TRBD2 aligns across 12 bases. Unmatched junction bases numbered 3, after V lost 5 bases and J lost 4 bases. CDR3 length equals 14 residues. Germline assignment: CDR1 GTSNPN and CDR2 SVGIG (reference sequence). CDR3 region: CAWGGLAGYNEQFF. In DNA, the CDR3 is TGTGCCTGGGGGGGACTAGCGGGTTACAATGAGCAGTTCTTC.

The rearrangement joins TRBV9 to TRBJ2-5, with D perhaps TRBD1 (5 bases). Trimming shortened V by 4 bases and J by 1 base, and 11 bases separated the two germline ends. Germline values: CDR1 SGDLS, CDR2 YYNGEE. The CDR3 runs to 14 residues. CDR3 residues: CASSLRQSQETQYF. The CDR3, as DNA: TGTGCCAGCAGCCTTAGACAGAGCCAAGAGACCCAGTACTTC.

This chain uses TRBV4-1 with TRBJ2-2, with D uncertain. CDR1 is MGHRA, CDR2 YSYEKL, per germline. Trimming took 1 base from V and 0 from J, leaving 6 bases between them. CDR3 size: 15 residues. CDR3 nucleotide sequence: TGCGCCAGCAGCCAAGGGTGGCCGAACACCGGGGAGCTGTTTTTT. Encoded protein: CASSQGWPNTGELFF.

The V call is TRBV19, the J call TRBJ1-5; D gene unclear. Looked up from germline, CDR1 is LNHDA and CDR2 is SQIVND (reference sequence). V lost 8 bases and J 8 bases, leaving 10 bases between the germline ends. The CDR3 spans 11 residues. Written as DNA, the CDR3 is TGTGCCAGTCCCTCGCGGGAGCCCCAGCATTTT. It translates to CASPSREPQHF.

J is TRBJ2-1 and V is TRBV11-2, with TRBD2 matching over 9 bases. The J segment lost 0 bases and the V segment lost 5 bases, leaving 5 bases of the junction unmatched. The germline CDR1 and CDR2 sequences are SGHAT and FQNNGV. The CDR3 totals 16 residues. CDR3 loop: CASSTGSGSSYNEQFF. DNA of the CDR3: TGTGCCAGCAGCACGGGTAGCGGGAGCTCCTACAATGAGCAGTTCTTC.

The chain links TRBV7-8 to TRBJ2-7, with 7 bases lining up with TRBD1. Germline CDR1 is SGHVS and CDR2 is FQNEAQ. With V trimmed by 6 bases and J by 0 bases, 5 bases remained unmatched. The CDR3 spans 14 residues. For the CDR3, the DNA is TGTGCCAGCAGAAAGACAGGGAGCTCCTACGAGCAGTACTTC. Translation gives CASRKTGSSYEQYF.

This chain joins TRBV5-1 and TRBJ2-6; the D gene is possibly TRBD1 (6 bases). The V gene's germline CDR1 is SGHRS and CDR2 YFSETQ. The CDR3 length is 15 residues. Trimming shortened V by 5 bases and J by 0 bases, and 9 bases separated the two germline ends. CDR3 in DNA: TGCGCCAGCAGACGACAGGACTCTGGGGCCAACGTCCTGACTTTC. It codes for CASRRQDSGANVLTF.

CDR3 sequence reads: CASSETSREQFF. CDR3 coding DNA: TGCGCCAGCAGCGAGACTAGCAGGGAGCAGTTCTTC. The chain joins TRBV5-1 to TRBJ2-7; TRBD2 aligns across 7 bases. Matching the DNA end better, TRBJ2-1 makes the J call doubtful. The V gene's germline CDR1 is SGHRS and CDR2 YFSETQ. The CDR3 is 12 residues long.

This chain connects TRBV7-9 to TRBJ2-5; the match to TRBD2 covers 8 bases. Looked up from germline, CDR1 is SEHNR and CDR2 is FQNEAQ (reference sequence). The trim removed 5 bases at V and 2 bases at J, leaving 7 bases unmatched. CDR3 size: 15 residues. CDR3 loop: CASSVRRGAQETQYF. CDR3 in DNA: TGTGCCAGCAGCGTACGGCGGGGGGCGCAAGAGACCCAGTACTTC. The full variable domain, in which reference TRBV7-9 and TRBJ2-5 provide the parts outside the CDR3, is DTGVSQNPRHKITKRGQNVTFRCDPISEHNRLYWYRQTLGQGPEFLTYFQNEAQLEKSRLLSDRFSAERPKGSFSTLEIQRTEQGDSAMYLCASSVRRGAQETQYFGPGTRLLVL.

The CDR3 is CASSVGPESIHYGYTF. For the CDR3, the DNA is TGTGCCAGCAGCGTAGGGCCCGAATCAATCCACTATGGCTACACCTTC. V and J are TRBV9 and TRBJ1-2, with D uncertain. The CDR3 loop spans 16 amino acids. V was cut by 0 bases and J by 3 bases, with 15 bases left in between. Germline V gene data show CDR1 as SGDLS and CDR2 as YYNGEE.

J is TRBJ1-1 and V is TRBV6-1; no firm D call. This CDR3 is 13 amino acids long. CDR1 is MNHNS, CDR2 SASEGT, per germline. The V and J ends lost 7 bases and 4 bases respectively, with 13 bases between them. CDR3: CASNPWAGTEAFF. The CDR3 DNA reads TGTGCCAGCAATCCCTGGGCTGGCACTGAAGCTTTCTTT.

The chain is built from TRBV5-1 and TRBJ2-2, with D possibly being TRBD2 (5 bases). The CDR3 totals 20 residues. Germline V lookup: CDR1 SGHRS, CDR2 YFSETQ. The germline V and J ends were trimmed by 2 bases and 5 bases, with 28 bases remaining between them. The CDR3 nucleotides read TGCGCCAGCAGCTTCGCCCCCCCGCCCGAATTACTAGGGCGGACCGGGGAGCTGTTTTTT. It codes for CASSFAPPPELLGRTGELFF.

The chain employs TRBV15 and TRBJ2-7; 7 nucleotides line up with TRBD1. The CDR3 is made up of 17 amino acids. Germline-derived CDR1 and CDR2 are LNHNV and YYDKDF (reference sequence). The trim removed 1 base at V and 1 base at J, leaving 10 bases unmatched. The CDR3 here is CATSRAQGVMRSYEQYF. The CDR3 nucleotides are TGTGCCACCAGCAGAGCCCAGGGGGTGATGAGGTCCTACGAGCAGTACTTC.